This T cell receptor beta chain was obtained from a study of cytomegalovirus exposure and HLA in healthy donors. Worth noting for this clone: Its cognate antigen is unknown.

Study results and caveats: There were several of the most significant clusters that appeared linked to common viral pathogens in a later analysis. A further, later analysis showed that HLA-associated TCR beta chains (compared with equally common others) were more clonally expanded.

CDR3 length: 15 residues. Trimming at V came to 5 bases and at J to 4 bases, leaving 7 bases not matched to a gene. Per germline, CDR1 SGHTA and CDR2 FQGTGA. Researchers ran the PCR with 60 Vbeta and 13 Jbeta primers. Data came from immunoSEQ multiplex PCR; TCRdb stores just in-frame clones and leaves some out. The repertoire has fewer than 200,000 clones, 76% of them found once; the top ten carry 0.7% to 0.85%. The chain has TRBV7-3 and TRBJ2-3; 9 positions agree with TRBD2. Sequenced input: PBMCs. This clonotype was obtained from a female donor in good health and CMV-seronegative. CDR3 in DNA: TGTGCCAGCAGCCCCAGCGGGGGGCCCTCAGATACGCAGTATTTT. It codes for CASSPSGGPSDTQYF.